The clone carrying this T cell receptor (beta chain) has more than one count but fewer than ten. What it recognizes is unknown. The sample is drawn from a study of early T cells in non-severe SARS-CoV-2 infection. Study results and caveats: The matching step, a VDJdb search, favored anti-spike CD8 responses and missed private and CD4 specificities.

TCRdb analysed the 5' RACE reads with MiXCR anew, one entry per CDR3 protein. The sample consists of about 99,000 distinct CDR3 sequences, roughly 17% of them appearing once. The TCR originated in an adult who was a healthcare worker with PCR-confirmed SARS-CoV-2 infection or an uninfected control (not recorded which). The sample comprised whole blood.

This CDR3 is CSANPFDRLMNTEAFF. CDR3 nucleotide sequence: TGCAGTGCTAACCCATTTGACAGGCTGATGAACACTGAAGCTTTCTTT. The rearrangement links TRBV20-1 to TRBJ1-1, with a possible D match to TRBD1 (6 bases). Germline V gives CDR1 DFQATT, CDR2 SNEGSKA (reference sequence). Trimming stripped 4 bases from V and 0 bases from J, with 18 bases between. This CDR3 spans 16 amino acids.